The 10 T cell receptor beta chains reported below all come from one sample, sequenced in a study of blood T cell repertoires in COVID-19. Profiling relied on immunoSEQ multiplex PCR, and the TCRdb table lists in-frame clones only, not all of them. Of 120,000 to 150,000 clones detected, about 88% appear once; the ten largest clones hold approximately 2.5%. The sample was peripheral blood. The receptors originated from a human donor in a cohort sampled during active COVID-19.

The CDR3, as DNA: TGTGCCAGCAGCTCACAGGGGGCTATCACTGAAGCTTTCTTT. This sequence encodes CASSSQGAITEAFF. The chain combines TRBV7-6 with TRBJ1-1; 9 positions agree with TRBD1. The V gene end was trimmed by 4 bases and the J gene end by 4 bases; junction bases not matched to a gene: 4. CDR3 length: 14 amino acids. Germline loops: CDR1 SGHVS, CDR2 FNYEAQ.

This clone appeared a single time. This chain uses TRBV28 with TRBJ1-4; 7 bases agree with TRBD1. Trimming took 5 bases from V and 0 from J; bases not matched to a gene: 9. CDR1 MDHEN and CDR2 SYDVKM come from the germline V gene. The CDR3 spans 17 residues. CDR3 loop: CASSPGTAESTNEKLFF. The DNA for the CDR3 is TGTGCCAGCAGTCCCGGGACAGCGGAATCAACTAATGAAAAACTGTTTTTT.

The chain is built from TRBV15 and TRBJ1-3; D not resolved. Per the germline V gene, CDR1 is LNHNV and CDR2 is YYDKDF (reference sequence). The CDR3 sequence is 15 residues long. The V end lost 1 base, the J end lost 0 bases, and 7 bases lay between the germline ends. The CDR3 loop is CATSRGADSGNTIYF. In DNA, the CDR3 is TGTGCCACCAGCAGAGGGGCAGACTCTGGAAACACCATATATTTT.

V gene TRBV7-9 combines with J gene TRBJ2-1; 7 bases line up with TRBD2. Germline CDR1 SEHNR, CDR2 FQNEAQ (reference sequence). Trimming removed 4 bases from V and 8 bases from J; junction bases left unmatched: 17. This CDR3 is 17 amino acids long. The CDR3 sequence: CASSSHVASGVRDEQFF. CDR3 DNA sequence: TGTGCCAGCAGCTCCCATGTTGCCAGCGGGGTCAGGGATGAGCAGTTCTTC.

The chain links TRBV19 to TRBJ2-2, with 10 bases fitting TRBD2. This CDR3 has 15 residues. CDR1 LNHDA and CDR2 SQIVND come from the germline V gene (reference sequence). J lost 1 base, V lost 8 bases, and 4 bases had no gene match. CDR3 region: CASSKREGNTGELFF. The CDR3 region has the DNA TGTGCCAGTTCGAAGCGGGAGGGGAACACCGGGGAGCTGTTTTTT.

The CDR3 nucleotides are TGCAGCGTTTCTGGGAGATTCCAAGAGACCCAGTACTTC. As protein: CSVSGRFQETQYF. The rearrangement links TRBV29-1 to TRBJ2-5, with D perhaps TRBD2 (5 bases). The CDR3 sequence is 13 residues long. Trimming removed 5 bases from V and 1 base from J, with 11 bases in between. CDR1 is SQVTM and CDR2 is ANQGSEA in the germline V gene.

The J gene is TRBJ2-5, the V gene TRBV4-3; TRBD1 matches 7 bases. Germline CDR1 reads LGHNA; CDR2 reads YSLEER. V lost 4 bases and J lost 1; bases outside the gene matches: 3. The CDR3 length is 14 residues. In nucleotides, the CDR3 is TGCGCCAGCAGCCTCGGACAGGTCCAAGAGACCCAGTACTTC. Its protein is CASSLGQVQETQYF.

The genes are TRBV18 and TRBJ2-3; TRBD1 matches at 8 bases. The germline CDR1 and CDR2 sequences are KGHSH and LQKENI. V trimming: 3 bases; J trimming: 4 bases; junction bases outside the gene matches: 6. This CDR3 region has 15 residues. CDR3 nucleotides: TGTGCCAGCTCACCGGACAGGGTATTCGCAGATACGCAGTATTTT. Protein product: CASSPDRVFADTQYF.

A word on this clone: Other DNA sequences in the sample encode the same CDR3. V gene TRBV3-1 (or the pseudogene TRBV3-2) combines with J gene TRBJ2-5, with 10 bases that match TRBD2. Germline CDR1 LGHDT, CDR2 YNNKEL (reference sequence). V dropped 1 base and J dropped 2; count of bases not matched to a gene: 1. CDR3 length equals 15 residues. CDR3 region: CASSQGTSGQETQYF. For the CDR3, the DNA is TGTGCCAGCAGCCAAGGGACTAGCGGACAAGAGACCCAGTACTTC.

This clone was found once. The V call is TRBV29-1, the J call TRBJ1-4; 7 bases line up with TRBD1. V was clipped by 1 base and J by 7 bases; unmatched bases: 9. CDR1 is SQVTM, CDR2 ANQGSEA, per germline. This CDR3 contains 15 residues. The CDR3 nucleotides read TGCAGCGTTGAAGGCCGGACAGGTGTCGGTGAAAAACTGTTTTTT. It encodes CSVEGRTGVGEKLFF.